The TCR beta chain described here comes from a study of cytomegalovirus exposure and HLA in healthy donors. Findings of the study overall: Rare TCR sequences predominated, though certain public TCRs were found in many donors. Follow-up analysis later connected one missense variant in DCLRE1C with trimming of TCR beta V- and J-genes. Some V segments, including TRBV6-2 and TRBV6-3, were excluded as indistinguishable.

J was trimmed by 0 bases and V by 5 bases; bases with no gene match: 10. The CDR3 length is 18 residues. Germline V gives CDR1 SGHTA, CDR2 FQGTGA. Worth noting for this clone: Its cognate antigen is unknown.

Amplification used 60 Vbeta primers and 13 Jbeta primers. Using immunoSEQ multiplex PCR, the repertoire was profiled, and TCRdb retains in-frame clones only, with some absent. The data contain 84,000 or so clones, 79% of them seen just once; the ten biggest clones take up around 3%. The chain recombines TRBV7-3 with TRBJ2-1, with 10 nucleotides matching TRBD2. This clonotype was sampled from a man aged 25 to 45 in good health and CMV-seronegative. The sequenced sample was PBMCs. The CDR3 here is CASSRWVAGGPSYNEQFF. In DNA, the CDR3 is TGTGCCAGCAGCCGATGGGTAGCGGGGGGACCCTCCTACAATGAGCAGTTCTTC.